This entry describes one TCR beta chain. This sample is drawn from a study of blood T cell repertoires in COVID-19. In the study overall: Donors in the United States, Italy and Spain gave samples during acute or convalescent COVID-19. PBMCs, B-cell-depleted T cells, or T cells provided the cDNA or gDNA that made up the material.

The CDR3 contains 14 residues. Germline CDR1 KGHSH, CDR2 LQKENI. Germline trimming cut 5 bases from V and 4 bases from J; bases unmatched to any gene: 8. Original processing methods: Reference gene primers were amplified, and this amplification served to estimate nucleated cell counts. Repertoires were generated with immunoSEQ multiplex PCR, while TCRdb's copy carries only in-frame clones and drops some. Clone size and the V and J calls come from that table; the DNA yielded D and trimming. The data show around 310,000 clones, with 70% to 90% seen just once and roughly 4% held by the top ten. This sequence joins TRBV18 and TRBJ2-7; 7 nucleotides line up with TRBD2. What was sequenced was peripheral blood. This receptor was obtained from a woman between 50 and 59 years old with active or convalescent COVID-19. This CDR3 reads CASSGAAGWYEQYF. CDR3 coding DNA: TGTGCCAGCTCAGGAGCAGCGGGATGGTACGAGCAGTACTTC. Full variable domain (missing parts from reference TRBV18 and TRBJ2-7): NAGVMQNPRHLVRRRGQEARLRCSPMKGHSHVYWYRQLPEEGLKFMVYLQKENIIDESGMPKERFSAEFPKEGPSILRIQQVVRGDSAAYFCASSGAAGWYEQYFGPGTRLTVT.